This T cell receptor beta chain came from a study of blood T cell repertoires in COVID-19. Data came from immunoSEQ multiplex PCR; TCRdb stores just in-frame clones and leaves some out. The sample lists around 180,000 clones, around 86% occurring once. This CDR3 is 17 amino acids long. J lost 2 bases, V lost 1 base, and 5 bases had no gene match. CDR1 is LNHDA, CDR2 SQIVND, per germline (reference sequence). The chain employs TRBV19 and TRBJ2-6; 7 positions agree with TRBD2. This receptor was identified in a woman aged 25 to 39 who had recovered from COVID-19. The specimen was PBMCs or T cells enriched from blood (not recorded which). The CDR3 DNA reads TGTGCCAGTAGTATAGCTTTCCGGGGGGCTGGGGCCAACGTCCTGACTTTC. This codes for CASSIAFRGAGANVLTF.